The next 10 T cell receptor beta chains were all read from a single sample in a study of blood T cell repertoires in COVID-19. TCRdb's table, derived via immunoSEQ multiplex PCR, lists solely in-frame clones and lacks some. The repertoire holds about 94,000 clones, with about 87% as singletons. Sequencing was performed on peripheral blood. The receptors come from a human donor with acute or convalescent COVID-19. The donor label of this sample is uncertain.

V gene TRBV19 combines with J gene TRBJ2-3; tentative D call: TRBD2 (5 bases). Germline values: CDR1 LNHDA, CDR2 SQIVND (reference sequence). Deletions cut 9 bases from V and 2 bases from J, with 18 bases between. CDR3 length equals 15 residues. CDR3 in DNA: TGTGCCAGGAGTTTGTCCGGGGTGGACACAGATACGCAGTATTTT. It codes for CARSLSGVDTDTQYF.

The rearrangement links TRBV18 to TRBJ1-5; a weak D match, TRBD1 (6 bases). V dropped 6 bases and J dropped 6 bases, with 15 bases sitting between them. Germline V gene lookup returns CDR1 KGHSH and CDR2 LQKENI. This CDR3 has 14 amino acids. The CDR3 loop reads CASSRAGVFQPQHF. CDR3 sequence (DNA): TGTGCCAGCTCGCGCGCAGGGGTTTTTCAGCCCCAGCATTTT.

The CDR3 region is CSVDGRESSYNEQFF. DNA for the CDR3: TGCAGCGTTGATGGGCGGGAGAGCTCCTACAATGAGCAGTTCTTC. V gene TRBV29-1 combines with J gene TRBJ2-1; 7 bases match TRBD2. This CDR3 contains 15 residues. In germline, CDR1 is SQVTM, CDR2 ANQGSEA. J lost 0 bases, V lost 3 bases, and 5 bases had no gene match.

This clone was recorded many times. The gene calls are TRBV5-4 and TRBJ1-2; no clear D gene. Germline CDR1 and CDR2: SGHNT and YYREEE (reference sequence). Trimming removed 0 bases at V and 0 bases at J, with 15 bases between. The CDR3 totals 17 residues. The CDR3 bases are TGTGCCAGCAGCTTGGGTGACACCGAGGGAACTAACTATGGCTACACCTTC. Its translation is CASSLGDTEGTNYGYTF.

The CDR3 protein is CASSLGGGADTQYF. The CDR3 DNA reads as TGTGCCAGCAGTTTGGGCGGGGGGGCAGATACGCAGTATTTT. The chain joins TRBV27 to TRBJ2-3; TRBD2 aligns across 9 bases. Germline V gene sequence: CDR1 MNHEY, CDR2 SMNVEV (reference sequence). The CDR3 length is 14 residues. The trim removed 3 bases at V and 4 bases at J, leaving 2 bases unmatched.

The rearrangement uses TRBV2 and TRBJ2-7; D perhaps matches TRBD2 (5 bases). V dropped 4 bases and J dropped 3 bases, with 7 bases sitting between them. The CDR3 is made up of 12 amino acids. Germline V gene sequence: CDR1 SNHLY, CDR2 FYNNEI. CDR3 DNA: TGTGCCAGCAGTGGGACTTTCTACGAGCAGTACTTC. Its translation is CASSGTFYEQYF.

The chain links TRBV4-3 to TRBJ2-5; 9 positions agree with TRBD2. The germline V gene has CDR1 LGHNA and CDR2 YSLEER. The V gene end was trimmed by 1 base and the J gene end by 2 bases; junction bases not matched to a gene: 8. The length of the CDR3 is 17 residues. The CDR3 reads CASSQGLVRGGQETQYF. CDR3 coding DNA: TGCGCCAGCAGCCAAGGTCTCGTGCGGGGGGGTCAAGAGACCCAGTACTTC.

This chain joins TRBV11-3 and TRBJ1-1, with D possibly matching TRBD1 (6 bases). Germline CDR1 and CDR2: SGHNT and YENEEA. V lost 4 bases and J lost 5, with 17 bases in between. The CDR3 runs 15 residues. The CDR3 nucleotides read TGTGCCAGCAGCTCCGGAAGACAGGTTGGGACTGAAGCTTTCTTT. This codes for CASSSGRQVGTEAFF.

CDR3 residues: CASSGDFQETQYF. In DNA, the CDR3 is TGTGCCAGCAGTGGGGACTTCCAAGAGACCCAGTACTTC. J is TRBJ2-5 and V is TRBV14; a weak D match, TRBD2 (6 bases). The CDR3 has 13 amino acids. Trimming took off 6 bases at V and 1 base at J, with 9 bases between the two ends. CDR1 SGHDN and CDR2 FVKESK come from the germline V gene.

This chain connects TRBV3-1 (or the pseudogene TRBV3-2) to TRBJ2-1, with D possibly TRBD2 on 6 matching bases. The CDR3 sequence is 13 residues long. Deletions cut 8 bases from V and 4 bases from J, with 12 bases between. Germline CDR1 and CDR2: LGHDT and YNNKEL (reference sequence). CDR3 DNA: TGTGCCAGCGGGGGACTCCCATACAATGAGCAGTTCTTC. This gives the protein CASGGLPYNEQFF.